This T cell receptor beta chain was captured by sequencing in a study of technical replicates of blood from several donors (dated by TCRdb to the late 2010s). About this clone: What this receptor recognizes is not known. Base qualities were left out, and no much larger clone turns up one base away.

From the germline V gene, CDR1 is SGDLS and CDR2 is YYNGEE. The cysteine opens and the phenylalanine closes a CDR3 of 16 amino acids. Of all the DNA, just the CDR3 is kept, 48 bases in frame from base 1. Trimming at the junction amounts to 4 bases on V and 3 bases on J, and the germline ends lie 18 bases apart. Library prep was done by the immunoSEQ multiplex PCR assay. Imported from immuneACCESS, the table was reduced by TCRdb to in-frame sequences with V and J called. These copies leave out some clones; in studies compared against another copy, an unresolved V gene accounts for under half, and the cause of the remainder is not known. This sample holds approximately 79,000 clones; nearly 95% were observed only once. About 0.38% of the sample is held by the ten biggest clonotypes.

The rearranged chain carries TRBV9 and TRBJ2-3; the D segment could be TRBD2, given 8 matching bases. The sample taken for sequencing was T cells isolated from PBMCs. The TCR was taken from a human donor in good health. CDR3 protein: CASSTSGGQMTDTQYF. The DNA reads as follows: TGTGCCAGCAGCACCAGCGGGGGACAGATGACAGATACGCAGTATTTT.